The 19 T cell receptor beta chains below were found in one sample sequenced in a study of T cells in localized non-small cell lung cancer. The table came from immunoSEQ multiplex PCR; TCRdb's copy has only in-frame clones and leaves some out. The sample consists of some 39,000 clones, more than 80% of them appearing once. Sequencing used peripheral blood mononuclear cells, obtained before any cancer treatment. These receptors were collected from a male donor aged 60 or older with stage II lung adenocarcinoma.

The J gene is TRBJ1-1, the V gene TRBV2; TRBD1 matches at 9 bases. Trimming took 7 bases from V and 6 from J; bases not matched to a gene: 18. Germline CDR1 is SNHLY and CDR2 is FYNNEI. The CDR3 is 17 amino acids. CDR3 protein: CASIRGRDRAMGPEAFF. In nucleotides, the CDR3 is TGTGCCAGCATTCGGGGAAGGGACAGGGCCATGGGGCCTGAAGCTTTCTTT.

The chain is built from TRBV6-6 and TRBJ2-1, with TRBD2 identical over 8 bases. Germline CDR1 MNHNY, CDR2 SVGAGI (reference sequence). Germline trimming cut 0 bases from V and 8 bases from J; bases unmatched to any gene: 9. The CDR3 extends over 16 amino acids. The CDR3 DNA follows: TGTGCCAGCAGTTACTCGCCGGGAGGGCCAGGGGATGAGCAGTTCTTC. Translation gives CASSYSPGGPGDEQFF.

The chain combines TRBV5-1 with TRBJ2-5; D is uncertain. The V and J ends lost 0 bases and 0 bases respectively, with 6 bases between them. This CDR3 has 14 residues. CDR1 is SGHRS and CDR2 is YFSETQ in the germline V gene. The chain's CDR3 is CASSLASYQETQYF. Written as DNA, the CDR3 is TGCGCCAGCAGCTTGGCCTCGTACCAAGAGACCCAGTACTTC.

The chain employs TRBV11-2 and TRBJ2-5; 10 positions agree with TRBD1. The germline gives CDR1 SGHAT, CDR2 FQNNGV. V lost 5 bases to trimming and J lost 4 bases; unmatched junction nucleotides: 1. The CDR3 length is 13 residues. The CDR3 region is CASSRDRGETQYF. The CDR3 DNA reads TGTGCCAGCAGCCGGGACAGGGGAGAGACCCAGTACTTC.

The chain combines TRBV30 with TRBJ2-5; D gene uncertain. In germline, CDR1 is GTSNPN, CDR2 SVGIG (reference sequence). The CDR3 spans 11 residues. Trimming left V 4 bases short and J 9 bases short, with 12 bases between. CDR3 DNA: TGTGCCTGGACTCGTGCCCAGGCCCAGTACTTC. This encodes CAWTRAQAQYF.

The genes are TRBV5-1 and TRBJ2-5; D is ambiguous. Germline V lookup: CDR1 SGHRS, CDR2 YFSETQ. This CDR3 is built from 11 residues. V gave up 1 base and J gave up 5 bases, with 3 bases separating them. The CDR3 sequence: CASSLYETQYF. CDR3 nucleotide sequence: TGCGCCAGCAGCTTGTATGAGACCCAGTACTTC.

In its sample, this clone was seen a few times. J is TRBJ1-1 and V is TRBV7-9; D gene uncertain. Germline lookup yields CDR1 SEHNR and CDR2 FQNEAQ (reference sequence). CDR3 length: 14 amino acids. Trimming shortened V by 0 bases and J by 8 bases, and 13 bases separated the two germline ends. This CDR3 reads CASSLALVTSEAFF. For the CDR3, the DNA is TGTGCCAGCAGCTTAGCGCTTGTGACATCCGAAGCTTTCTTT. The complete variable domain, with remaining parts taken from reference TRBV7-9 and TRBJ1-1, reads DTGVSQNPRHKITKRGQNVTFRCDPISEHNRLYWYRQTLGQGPEFLTYFQNEAQLEKSRLLSDRFSAERPKGSFSTLEIQRTEQGDSAMYLCASSLALVTSEAFFGQGTRLTVV.

This chain joins TRBV5-4 and TRBJ2-1; 11 bases fit TRBD1. The CDR3 consists of 15 residues. Losses at the gene ends were 5 bases for V and 8 bases for J; bases not matched to a gene: 9. Germline V gene data show CDR1 as SGHNT and CDR2 as YYREEE (reference sequence). The CDR3 coding sequence is TGTGCCAGCAGATCCCCGGGACAGGGGGGTGATGAGCAGTTCTTC. Its translation: CASRSPGQGGDEQFF. The whole variable domain, filled in from reference TRBV5-4 and TRBJ2-1, reads ETGVTQSPTHLIKTRGQQVTLRCSSQSGHNTVSWYQQALGQGPQFIFQYYREEENGRGNFPPRFSGLQFPNYSSELNVNALELDDSALYLCASRSPGQGGDEQFFGPGTRLTVL.

V is TRBV5-1 and J is TRBJ1-1; possible D gene TRBD1, 6 bases. The germline V gene encodes CDR1 SGHRS and CDR2 YFSETQ. The V and J ends lost 0 bases and 1 base respectively, with 10 bases between them. The CDR3 loop spans 15 amino acids. CDR3 loop: CASSLEDSSNTEAFF. The DNA of the CDR3 is TGCGCCAGCAGCTTGGAGGACAGCTCGAACACTGAAGCTTTCTTT.

The chain employs TRBV28 and TRBJ1-2; a weak D match, TRBD1 (6 bases). The germline CDR1 and CDR2 sequences are MDHEN and SYDVKM. The CDR3 is 15 residues long. V lost 6 bases and J lost 2, with 16 bases in between. The CDR3 region is CASRDGQKSNYGYTF. The CDR3 DNA is TGTGCCAGCAGAGACGGACAGAAGTCAAACTATGGCTACACCTTC.

This clone is a singleton in its sample. This chain links TRBV5-8 with TRBJ1-5; 9 positions agree with TRBD1. V lost 2 bases and J lost 4; bases outside the gene matches: 4. CDR1 is SGHTS, CDR2 YDEGEE, per germline. The CDR3 loop spans 15 amino acids. CDR3 coding DNA: TGTGCCAGCAGCTTAGGGACAGGGCAGAATCAGCCCCAGCATTTT. Translating gives CASSLGTGQNQPQHF.

The chain joins TRBV15 to TRBJ2-7; D is undetermined. Germline lookup yields CDR1 LNHNV and CDR2 YYDKDF (reference sequence). The length of the CDR3 is 13 residues. The V and J ends lost 0 bases and 6 bases respectively, with 9 bases between them. The CDR3 sequence: CATSRDTGPEQYF. CDR3 in DNA: TGTGCCACCAGCAGAGATACCGGCCCCGAGCAGTACTTC. Complete variable domain (other parts from reference TRBV15 and TRBJ2-7): DAMVIQNPRYQVTQFGKPVTLSCSQTLNHNVMYWYQQKSSQAPKLLFHYYDKDFNNEADTPDNFQSRRPNTSFCFLDIRSPGLGDTAMYLCATSRDTGPEQYFGPGTRLTVT.

V usage is TRBV7-6 and J usage is TRBJ2-3; D remains unclear. CDR3 size: 13 residues. Trimming left V 3 bases short and J 3 bases short, with 7 bases between. Germline loops: CDR1 SGHVS, CDR2 FNYEAQ. The CDR3 loop reads CASSFVGTDTQYF. DNA for the CDR3: TGTGCCAGCAGCTTCGTGGGGACAGATACGCAGTATTTT.

This chain uses TRBV6-6 with TRBJ2-3, with 15 bases fitting TRBD2. This CDR3 has 15 residues. V lost 7 bases to trimming and J lost 5 bases; unmatched junction nucleotides: 4. Germline V CDR1 and CDR2: MNHNY, SVGAGI (reference sequence). The CDR3 sequence is CASTGLAGGRDTQYF. DNA of the CDR3: TGTGCCAGCACGGGACTAGCGGGAGGACGAGATACGCAGTATTTT.

The chain employs TRBV4-1 and TRBJ2-7; no clear D. CDR3 length: 14 residues. V dropped 0 bases and J dropped 6 bases, with 12 bases sitting between them. The V gene's germline CDR1 is MGHRA and CDR2 YSYEKL. The CDR3 region is CASSQELKGSEQYF. CDR3 nucleotides: TGCGCCAGCAGCCAAGAGCTGAAGGGCTCCGAGCAGTACTTC.

The chain recombines TRBV5-4 with TRBJ2-1; no clear D. V was shortened by 7 bases and J by 5 bases, with 19 bases between the two germline ends. CDR1 SGHNT and CDR2 YYREEE come from the germline V gene (reference sequence). The CDR3 runs 15 residues. The CDR3 reads CASPGGIAQNNEQFF. The CDR3 DNA sequence: TGTGCCAGCCCCGGTGGGATAGCCCAGAACAATGAGCAGTTCTTC.

The chain joins TRBV9 to TRBJ2-2; maybe TRBD1 (6 bases). Trimming shortened V by 3 bases and J by 3 bases, and 9 bases separated the two germline ends. The CDR3 is 14 amino acids. CDR1 SGDLS and CDR2 YYNGEE come from the germline V gene. The CDR3 spells CASSAPGDTGELFF. The CDR3 region has the DNA TGTGCCAGCAGCGCCCCAGGGGACACCGGGGAGCTGTTTTTT.

The V gene is TRBV18, the J gene TRBJ1-6; D gene ambiguous. The CDR3 totals 13 residues. V was cut by 2 bases and J by 8 bases, with 7 bases left in between. Germline values: CDR1 KGHSH, CDR2 LQKENI. The CDR3 DNA is TGTGCCAGCTCACCAAGGAGGGATTCACCCCTCCACTTT. Translating it yields CASSPRRDSPLHF.

The chain uses TRBV5-4 and TRBJ2-7; the D gene is possibly TRBD2 (5 bases). The germline V gene encodes CDR1 SGHNT and CDR2 YYREEE (reference sequence). CDR3 length: 14 residues. The V and J ends lost 4 bases and 0 bases respectively, with 11 bases between them. The CDR3 protein is CASSPGFSSYEQYF. As DNA, the CDR3 is TGTGCCAGCAGCCCGGGGTTTAGCTCCTACGAGCAGTACTTC.